The clone carrying this TCR beta chain was seen a handful of times. The data stem from a study of blood T cell repertoires in COVID-19. Study background: Acute-phase and convalescent COVID-19 samples originated in the United States, Italy and Spain.

Only in-frame clones appear in the TCRdb table, and some are missing; sequencing was by immunoSEQ multiplex PCR. The sample consists of about 130,000 clones, 65% to 85% of them appearing once. Germline V lookup: CDR1 MGHRA, CDR2 YSYEKL. This CDR3 has 14 residues. The V gene lost 6 bases and the J gene lost 2 bases, with 13 bases spanning the gap. The clonotype originates from a man between 25 and 39 years old with COVID-19, enrolled during active disease. The sample consisted of peripheral blood. The chain couples TRBV4-1 to TRBJ1-1; D not certain. CDR3 region: CASSVGEANTEAFF. The CDR3 nucleotides read TGCGCCAGCAGTGTGGGAGAGGCCAACACTGAAGCTTTCTTT.